One sample yielded the 24 T cell receptor beta chains listed below, sequenced in a study of T cells in Graves' hyperthyroidism and ophthalmopathy. Amplification of TCR beta CDR3 regions used RNA as the template. HTBI primers were employed in a first-round RT-PCR of the TCR CDR3. One entry per CDR3 protein, called by TCRdb with MiXCR from the multiplex PCR reads. The repertoire holds about 550,000 distinct CDR3 sequences, with 20% as singletons. The sample consisted of blood. These receptors were obtained from a man aged 18 to 29 with Graves' hyperthyroidism.

This clonotype was found a few times. V is TRBV2 and J is TRBJ2-7; 10 bases align to TRBD1. Germline CDR1 is SNHLY and CDR2 is FYNNEI. Trimming took 8 bases from V and 3 from J; bases not matched to a gene: 7. The CDR3 sequence is 14 residues long. DNA for the CDR3: TGTGCCAGCGATCCCGGGACAGGGGTCTACGAGCAGTACTTC. This encodes CASDPGTGVYEQYF. Complete variable domain (other parts from reference TRBV2 and TRBJ2-7): EPEVTQTPSHQVTQMGQEVILRCVPISNHLYFYWYRQILGQKVEFLVSFYNNEISEKSEIFDDQFSVERPDGSNFTLKIRSTKLEDSAMYFCASDPGTGVYEQYFGPGTRLTVT.

There are a few counts of this clonotype. The chain carries TRBV4-1 and TRBJ2-5; D unclear. The CDR3 loop spans 13 amino acids. The germline V and J ends were trimmed by 1 base and 5 bases, with 8 bases remaining between them. The germline V gene has CDR1 MGHRA and CDR2 YSYEKL. This chain's CDR3 is CASSQVISETQYF. The DNA of the CDR3 is TGCGCCAGCAGCCAAGTAATTTCGGAGACCCAGTACTTC.

This clonotype was recorded a few times. The chain uses TRBV20-1 and TRBJ1-4; TRBD1 matches at 7 bases. This CDR3 spans 13 amino acids. Germline CDR1 and CDR2: DFQATT and SNEGSKA (reference sequence). The V gene end was trimmed by 6 bases and the J gene end by 7 bases; junction bases not matched to a gene: 8. This CDR3 reads CSAVDRESEKLFF. DNA for the CDR3: TGCAGTGCGGTAGACAGGGAAAGTGAAAAACTGTTTTTT.

This clonotype was counted at least ten times. This rearrangement joins TRBV6-2 or TRBV6-3 to TRBJ2-2, with D tentatively TRBD2 (6 bases). The V end lost 0 bases, the J end lost 3 bases, and 17 bases lay between the germline ends. Per the germline V gene, CDR1 is MNHEY and CDR2 is SVGEGT. The CDR3 has 18 residues. CDR3 coding DNA: TGTGCCAGCAGTTACTCAGCGGTGGGGCGGGGATACACCGGGGAGCTGTTTTTT. It encodes CASSYSAVGRGYTGELFF.

This clonotype was observed many times. V usage is TRBV19 and J usage is TRBJ2-4; no definite D call. The ends were cut back, 1 base at V and 5 bases at J, with 6 bases in the middle. This CDR3 is built from 13 residues. The germline V gene encodes CDR1 LNHDA and CDR2 SQIVND (reference sequence). CDR3 region: CASSIGAENIQYF. CDR3 sequence (DNA): TGTGCCAGTAGTATAGGGGCGGAAAACATTCAGTACTTC.

At least ten counts were recorded for this clonotype. The chain has TRBV12-3 or TRBV12-4 and TRBJ2-7; perhaps D is TRBD1 or TRBD2 (5 bases each). The CDR3 has 13 amino acids. The germline V and J ends were trimmed by 7 bases and 4 bases, with 14 bases remaining between them. In nucleotides, the CDR3 is TGTGCCAGCATTCTTATCGGGGCATACGAGCAGTACTTC. Amino acid sequence: CASILIGAYEQYF.

The gene calls are TRBV6-5 and TRBJ2-5; perhaps D is TRBD1 or TRBD2 (7 bases each). CDR1 is MNHEY and CDR2 is SVGAGI in the germline V gene. CDR3 length: 15 residues. The ends were cut back, 2 bases at V and 5 bases at J, with 15 bases in the middle. CDR3 DNA sequence: TGTGCCAGCAGTTACCCGACCCAGGGGGGGGAGACCCAGTACTTC. This gives the protein CASSYPTQGGETQYF.

This clonotype has a count of ten or more. The CDR3 DNA follows: TGTGCCAGCAGCCCCATGGCTGAAGCTTTCTTT. Protein: CASSPMAEAFF. The J gene is TRBJ1-1, the V gene TRBV16; D is ambiguous. Germline-derived CDR1 and CDR2 are KGHSY and FQNENV. V was trimmed by 4 bases and J by 6 bases, leaving 6 bases between them. The CDR3 has 11 amino acids. The variable domain in full, with the rest retrieved from reference TRBV16 and TRBJ1-1, is GEEVAQTPKHLVRGEGQKAKLYCAPIKGHSYVFWYQQVLKNEFKFLISFQNENVFDETGMPKERFSAKCLPNSPCSLEIQATKLEDSAVYFCASSPMAEAFFGQGTRLTVV.

In its sample, this clonotype was seen many times. This sequence joins TRBV6-1 and TRBJ1-2; 8 bases map to TRBD1. With V trimmed by 6 bases and J by 3 bases, 9 bases remained unmatched. Germline V gene sequence: CDR1 MNHNS, CDR2 SASEGT. This CDR3 is built from 15 residues. CDR3 loop: CASSPTGGEYYGYTF. DNA of the CDR3: TGTGCCAGCAGCCCTACAGGGGGGGAGTACTATGGCTACACCTTC.

V and J are TRBV7-4 and TRBJ1-2; D gene ambiguous. The CDR3 loop spans 14 amino acids. Trimming shortened V by 6 bases and J by 4 bases, and 15 bases separated the two germline ends. Germline CDR1 is SGHVT and CDR2 is SQSDAQ. This CDR3 is CASRFSDSGYGYTF. In DNA form, the CDR3 reads TGTGCCAGCAGATTCTCAGATTCAGGCTATGGCTACACCTTC. The full variable domain, its missing parts supplied by reference TRBV7-4 and TRBJ1-2, is GAGVSQSPRYKVAKRGRDVALRCDSISGHVTLYWYRQTLGQGSEVLTYSQSDAQRDKSGRPSGRFSAERPERSVSTLKIQRTEQGDSAVYLCASRFSDSGYGYTFGSGTRLTVV.

The genes are TRBV4-2 and TRBJ1-5; D call uncertain. Trimming stripped 5 bases from V and 2 bases from J, with 19 bases between. This CDR3 comprises 17 residues. The V gene's germline CDR1 is LGHNA and CDR2 YNFKEQ. For the CDR3, the DNA is TGTGCCAGCAGCGAGGGAAGTGTCCTTCGAGGCAATCAGCCCCAGCATTTT. Translating it yields CASSEGSVLRGNQPQHF.

The sample holds many counts of this clonotype. This chain uses TRBV29-1 with TRBJ1-5, with D possibly matching TRBD1 (5 bases). The CDR3 totals 13 residues. The V gene's germline CDR1 is SQVTM and CDR2 ANQGSEA. Trimming removed 4 bases from V and 4 bases from J, with 11 bases in between. CDR3 bases: TGCAGCGTTGGGGAGGGGATTAATCAGCCCCAGCATTTT. Protein sequence: CSVGEGINQPQHF. Full variable domain (remainder filled in from reference TRBV29-1 and TRBJ1-5): SAVISQKPSRDICQRGTSLTIQCQVDSQVTMMFWYRQQPGQSLTLIATANQGSEATYESGFVIDKFPISRPNLTFSTLTVSNMSPEDSSIYLCSVGEGINQPQHFGDGTRLSIL.

This clonotype turned up a few times. The V call is TRBV11-1, the J call TRBJ1-1; D is ambiguous. The V and J ends lost 5 bases and 1 base respectively, with 11 bases between them. The germline V gene encodes CDR1 SGHAT and CDR2 FQDESV (reference sequence). The CDR3 contains 14 residues. CDR3 amino acids: CASSLRRENTEAFF. The DNA of the CDR3 is TGTGCCAGCAGCCTAAGAAGGGAGAACACTGAAGCTTTCTTT.

This clonotype was seen more than once but under ten times. This rearrangement joins TRBV20-1 to TRBJ2-7; 13 bases agree with TRBD2. CDR3 length equals 14 residues. The germline CDR1 and CDR2 sequences are DFQATT and SNEGSKA (reference sequence). J lost 2 bases, V lost 6 bases, and 4 bases had no gene match. In DNA form, the CDR3 reads TGCAGTGCCATGGGACTAGCGGGGACCTACGAGCAGTACTTC. Its translation is CSAMGLAGTYEQYF.

V usage is TRBV19 and J usage is TRBJ2-1; 11 bases line up with TRBD2. This CDR3 spans 13 amino acids. V dropped 3 bases and J dropped 9; count of bases not matched to a gene: 1. Germline V gives CDR1 LNHDA, CDR2 SQIVND (reference sequence). CDR3 in DNA: TGTGCCAGTAGTATCGGACTAGCGGGTGAGCAGTTCTTC. Translating it yields CASSIGLAGEQFF.

This clonotype was counted a few times. V is TRBV15 and J is TRBJ2-5, with 12 bases fitting TRBD2. The ends lost 3 bases at V and 5 bases at J; junction bases unmatched: 4. CDR3 length: 15 amino acids. Germline CDR1 is LNHNV and CDR2 is YYDKDF (reference sequence). Here the CDR3 reads CATSRASGGAETQYF. The CDR3 DNA reads as TGTGCCACCAGCAGGGCTAGCGGGGGGGCTGAGACCCAGTACTTC.

This clonotype has at least ten counts. V usage is TRBV20-1 and J usage is TRBJ2-7, with D possibly TRBD1 on 6 matching bases. Per germline, CDR1 DFQATT and CDR2 SNEGSKA (reference sequence). Between the trimmed V and J ends, which lost 3 bases and 3 bases, there was a span of 9 bases. There are 12 residues in the CDR3. DNA for the CDR3: TGCAGTGCTAGGGGGGACATCTACGAGCAGTACTTC. Translated: CSARGDIYEQYF.

The chain combines TRBV10-3 with TRBJ1-2, with 8 bases identical to TRBD1. J gave up 3 bases and V 2 bases, and 11 bases lay outside the gene matches. Germline V lookup: CDR1 ENHRY, CDR2 SYGVKD. CDR3 length: 17 residues. CDR3 sequence reads: CAISEPSTGGQDYGYTF. CDR3 bases: TGTGCCATCAGTGAGCCGAGCACAGGGGGACAGGACTATGGCTACACCTTC.

Comment on this clonotype: Since a much larger clone is just one base distant, this may be a read error. The conserved phenylalanine or tryptophan normally closing the CDR3 is absent here, so this likely arose from a read error. The chain recombines TRBV12-3 or TRBV12-4 with TRBJ2-2; 7 nucleotides match TRBD1. This CDR3 comprises 15 residues. Trimming at V came to 5 bases and at J to 4 bases, leaving 7 bases not matched to a gene. The CDR3 DNA sequence: TGTGCCAGCAGTCTTGGACAGGCGGCCACCGGGGAGCTGTTTTCT. It translates to CASSLGQAATGELFS.

This clonotype was found many times. This chain links TRBV4-1 with TRBJ2-7; D remains ambiguous. The V end lost 1 base, the J end lost 2 bases, and 12 bases lay between the germline ends. There are 15 residues in the CDR3. Per germline, CDR1 MGHRA and CDR2 YSYEKL. The CDR3 DNA follows: TGCGCCAGCAGCCAAGGGGGATCGCCCCCCTACGAGCAGTACTTC. As protein: CASSQGGSPPYEQYF.

J is TRBJ2-7 and V is TRBV4-2, with D maybe TRBD2 (6 bases). The V and J ends lost 0 bases and 7 bases respectively, with 7 bases between them. The CDR3 runs 12 residues. Germline values: CDR1 LGHNA, CDR2 YNFKEQ. CDR3 in DNA: TGTGCCAGCAGCCAAGAGGGGGGAGAGCAGTACTTC. It yields the protein CASSQEGGEQYF.

The table lists this clonotype with many counts. The chain is built from TRBV12-3 or TRBV12-4 and TRBJ1-2, with D tentatively TRBD1 (6 bases). Trimming cost V 5 bases and J 8 bases, with 15 bases left between them. This CDR3 spans 13 amino acids. CDR3 sequence: CASSPYRVGGYTF. CDR3 in DNA: TGTGCCAGCAGTCCTTACAGGGTTGGAGGCTACACCTTC.

This clonotype appeared many times. The CDR3 coding sequence is TGCAGTGCTAGAGATCTGCGGGGCTCCTACGAGCAGTACTTC. Amino acid sequence: CSARDLRGSYEQYF. The chain recombines TRBV20-1 with TRBJ2-7, with D tentatively TRBD2 (6 bases). V was pared by 0 bases and J by 0 bases, with 9 bases between. Germline values: CDR1 DFQATT, CDR2 SNEGSKA (reference sequence). The CDR3 has 14 amino acids.

This clonotype was counted ten times or more. The CDR3 region has the DNA TGTGCCAGCAGTCCGACCGGGACTCCTGGAAGGGAGCAGTACTTC. Translating it yields CASSPTGTPGREQYF. The J gene is TRBJ2-7, the V gene TRBV28, with D possibly matching TRBD2 (6 bases). Trimming pared 5 bases from V and 7 bases from J, leaving 21 bases between. CDR1 is MDHEN, CDR2 SYDVKM, per germline. The CDR3 runs to 15 residues.